The source of this T cell receptor (beta chain) is a study of long-term antiretroviral therapy in people with HIV. Study details: Of all samples, the earliest predate the 2015 immediate-ART recommendation by about a decade.

Running of the v3.0 immunoSEQ assay took place at survey level. Measured with immunoSEQ multiplex PCR; TCRdb has only the in-frame clones, and not every one. This table has about 21,000 clones, about four fifths appearing once. Trimming removed 3 bases at V and 0 bases at J, with 9 bases between. The CDR3 runs to 14 residues. CDR1 is LNHDA and CDR2 is SQIVND in the germline V gene (reference sequence). The chain is built from TRBV19 and TRBJ2-7, with D unclear. Specimen: unsorted PBMCs, collected at the start of antiretroviral therapy. This clonotype was obtained from a man aged 50 or older with HIV. DNA for the CDR3: TGTGCCAGTAGTATCATTGGTTTCTCCTACGAGCAGTACTTC. Translated, it gives CASSIIGFSYEQYF.